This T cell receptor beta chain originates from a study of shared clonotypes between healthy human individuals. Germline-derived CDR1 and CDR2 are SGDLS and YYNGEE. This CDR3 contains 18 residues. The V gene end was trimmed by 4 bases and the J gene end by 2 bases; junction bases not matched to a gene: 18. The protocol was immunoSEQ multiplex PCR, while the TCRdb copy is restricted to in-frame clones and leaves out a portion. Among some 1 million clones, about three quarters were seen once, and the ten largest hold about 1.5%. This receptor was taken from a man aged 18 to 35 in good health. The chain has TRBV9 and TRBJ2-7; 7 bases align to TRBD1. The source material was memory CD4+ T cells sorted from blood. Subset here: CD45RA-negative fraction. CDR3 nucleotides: TGTGCCAGCAGCCCCAGAGCAAACCCGGGACAGACCACCTACGAGCAGTACTTC. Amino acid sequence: CASSPRANPGQTTYEQYF.